This T cell receptor (beta chain) was recorded in a study of blood T cell repertoires in COVID-19. Study-wide context: PBMCs, B-cell-depleted T cells, or T cells provided the cDNA or gDNA that made up the material.

This clone was counted between two and nine times. The ends were cut back, 7 bases at V and 3 bases at J, with 18 bases in the middle. CDR1 is MDHEN, CDR2 SYDVKM, per germline. This CDR3 contains 15 residues. Authors' methods: The authors estimated nucleated cell counts from reference gene primer amplification. The data were produced by immunoSEQ multiplex PCR, yet TCRdb's version contains in-frame clones alone and is incomplete. The D gene and trimming were derived from the DNA, and the V and J assignments and clone size from that table. The repertoire holds over 120,000 clones, with about 79% as singletons. Allocation to cohorts depended on clinical history reported by the participants. Donors in Cohort 3 who had recovered were those with two negative PCRs, healthcare professional clearance, or resolution of their symptoms.

The specimen sequenced was PBMCs or T cells enriched from blood (not recorded which). V and J are TRBV28 and TRBJ1-2; a weak D match, TRBD1 (5 bases). The origin of this receptor is a man over 45 who had recovered from COVID-19. The chain's CDR3 is CASIPSSEGYYGYTF. The CDR3 DNA reads as TGTGCCAGCATTCCGTCCTCGGAGGGGTACTATGGCTACACCTTC.